Here is one T cell receptor beta chain with its context. CDR3 size: 16 residues. In germline, CDR1 is MDHEN, CDR2 SYDVKM. V lost 3 bases to trimming and J lost 3 bases, with 16 bases between them. The data derive from a study of T cell changes during pregnancy in multiple sclerosis. Sequencing used immunoSEQ multiplex PCR; TCRdb keeps in-frame clones, though not all of them. The sample holds tens of thousands of clones, 80% to 95% seen once. This specimen was peripheral blood, taken in the second trimester of pregnancy. The receptor comes from a female donor with multiple sclerosis, enrolled in a pregnancy study. V gene TRBV28 combines with J gene TRBJ2-3; a weak D match, TRBD2 (5 bases). The CDR3 DNA sequence: TGTGCCAGCAGTTTGTCTCCGGGGTTTTTAACAGATACGCAGTATTTT. Translated: CASSLSPGFLTDTQYF.